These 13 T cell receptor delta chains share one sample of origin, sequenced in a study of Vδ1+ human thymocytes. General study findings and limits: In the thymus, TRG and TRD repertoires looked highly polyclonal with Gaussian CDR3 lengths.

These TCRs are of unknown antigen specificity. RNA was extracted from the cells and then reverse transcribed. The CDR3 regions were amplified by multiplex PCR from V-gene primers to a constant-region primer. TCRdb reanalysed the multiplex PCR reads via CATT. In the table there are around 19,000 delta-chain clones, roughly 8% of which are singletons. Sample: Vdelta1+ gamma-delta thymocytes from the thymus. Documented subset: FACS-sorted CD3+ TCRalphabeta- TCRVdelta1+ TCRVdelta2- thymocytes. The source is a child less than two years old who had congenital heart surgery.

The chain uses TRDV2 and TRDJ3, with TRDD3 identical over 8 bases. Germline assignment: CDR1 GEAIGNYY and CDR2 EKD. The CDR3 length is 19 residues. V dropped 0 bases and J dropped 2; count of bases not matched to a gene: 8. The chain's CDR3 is CACDTEGIPRAWDTRQMFF. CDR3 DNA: TGTGCCTGTGACACCGAGGGGATACCCAGGGCCTGGGACACCCGACAGATGTTTTTC.

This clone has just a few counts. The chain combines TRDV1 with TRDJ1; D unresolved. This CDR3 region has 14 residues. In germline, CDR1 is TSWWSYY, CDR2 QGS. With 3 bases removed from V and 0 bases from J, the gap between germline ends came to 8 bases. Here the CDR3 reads CALGDQRYTDKLIF. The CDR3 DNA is TGTGCTCTTGGGGATCAGCGATACACCGATAAACTCATCTTT.

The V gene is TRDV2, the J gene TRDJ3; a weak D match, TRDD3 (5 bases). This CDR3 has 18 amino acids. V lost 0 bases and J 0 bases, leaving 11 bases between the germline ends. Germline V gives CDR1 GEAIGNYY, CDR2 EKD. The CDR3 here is CACDTGGRSSWDTRQMFF. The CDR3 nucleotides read TGTGCCTGTGACACCGGGGGTCGTAGCTCCTGGGACACCCGACAGATGTTTTTC.

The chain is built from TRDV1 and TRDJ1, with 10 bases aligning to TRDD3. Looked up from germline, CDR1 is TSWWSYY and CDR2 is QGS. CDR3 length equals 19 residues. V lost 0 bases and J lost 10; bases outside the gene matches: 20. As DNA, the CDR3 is TGTGCTCTTGGGGAACTAGAGGTGGCTCTACTGGGGGATTTTGGAAGACTCATCTTT. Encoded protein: CALGELEVALLGDFGRLIF.

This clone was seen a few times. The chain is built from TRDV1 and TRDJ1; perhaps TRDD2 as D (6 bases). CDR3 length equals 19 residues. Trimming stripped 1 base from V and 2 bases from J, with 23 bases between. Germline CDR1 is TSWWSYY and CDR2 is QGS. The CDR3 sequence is CALGERDPPTGRGTDKLIF. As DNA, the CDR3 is TGTGCTCTTGGGGAACGGGACCCTCCTACGGGACGAGGAACCGATAAACTCATCTTT.

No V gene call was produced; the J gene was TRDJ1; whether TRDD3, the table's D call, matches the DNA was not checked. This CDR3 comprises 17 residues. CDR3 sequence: CALGDPPMTGQTDKLIF. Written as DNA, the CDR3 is TGTGCTCTTGGGGACCCTCCTATGACAGGTCAAACCGATAAACTCATCTTT.

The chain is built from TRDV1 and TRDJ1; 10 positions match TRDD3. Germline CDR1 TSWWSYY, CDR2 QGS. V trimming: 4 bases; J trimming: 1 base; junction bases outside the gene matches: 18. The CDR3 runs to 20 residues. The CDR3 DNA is TGTGCTCTTGGGGGACCCGGGGGGCCGTACTGGGGGATTTCCACCGATAAACTCATCTTT. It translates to CALGGPGGPYWGISTDKLIF.

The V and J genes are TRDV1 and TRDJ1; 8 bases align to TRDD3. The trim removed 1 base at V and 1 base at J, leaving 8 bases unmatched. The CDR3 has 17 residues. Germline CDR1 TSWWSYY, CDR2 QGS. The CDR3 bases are TGTGCTCTTGGGGAACGGATTTACTGGGGGCTCACCGATAAACTCATCTTT. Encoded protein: CALGERIYWGLTDKLIF.

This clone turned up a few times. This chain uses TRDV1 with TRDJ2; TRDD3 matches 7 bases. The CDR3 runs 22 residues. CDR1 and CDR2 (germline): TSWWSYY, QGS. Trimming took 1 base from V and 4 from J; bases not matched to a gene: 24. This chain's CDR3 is CALGEHGLRVLGPLPGTAQLFF. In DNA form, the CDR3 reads TGTGCTCTTGGGGAACATGGCCTACGGGTACTGGGGCCCCTACCGGGGACAGCACAACTCTTCTTT.

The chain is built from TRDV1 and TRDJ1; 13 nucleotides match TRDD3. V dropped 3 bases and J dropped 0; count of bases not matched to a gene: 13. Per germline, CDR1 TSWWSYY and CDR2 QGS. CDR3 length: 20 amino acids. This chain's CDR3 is CALGDPPSTGGYGYTDKLIF. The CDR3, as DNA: TGTGCTCTTGGGGATCCCCCGAGTACTGGGGGATACGGGTACACCGATAAACTCATCTTT.

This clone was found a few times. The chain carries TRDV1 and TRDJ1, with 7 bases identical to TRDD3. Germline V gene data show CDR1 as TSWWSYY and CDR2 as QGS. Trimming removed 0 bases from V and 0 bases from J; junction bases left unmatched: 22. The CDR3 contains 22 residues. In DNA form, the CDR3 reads TGTGCTCTTGGGGAACTATTTTTAGGACGGTACTGGGGCCCACTGTACACCGATAAACTCATCTTT. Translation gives CALGELFLGRYWGPLYTDKLIF.

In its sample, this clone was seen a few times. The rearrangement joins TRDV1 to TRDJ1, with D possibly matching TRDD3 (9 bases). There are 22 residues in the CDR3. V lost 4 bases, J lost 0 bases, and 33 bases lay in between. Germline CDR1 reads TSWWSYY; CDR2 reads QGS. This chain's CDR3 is CALGAADQLPTGGIPYTDKLIF. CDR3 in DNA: TGTGCTCTTGGGGCGGCCGATCAGCTTCCTACGGGGGGGATACCGTACACCGATAAACTCATCTTT.

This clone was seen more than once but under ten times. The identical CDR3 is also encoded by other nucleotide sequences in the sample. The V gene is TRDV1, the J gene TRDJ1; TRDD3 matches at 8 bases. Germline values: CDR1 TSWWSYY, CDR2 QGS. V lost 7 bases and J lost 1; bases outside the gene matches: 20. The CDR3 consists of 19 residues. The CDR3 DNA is TGTGCTCTTGTCTGTCCGTACTGGGGATACCGGGTGAGCACCGATAAACTCATCTTT. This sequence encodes CALVCPYWGYRVSTDKLIF.